The 25 T cell receptor beta chains below come from one sample, sequenced in a study of shared clonotypes between healthy human individuals. TCRdb's copy holds only in-frame clones and misses some; the assay was immunoSEQ multiplex PCR. The sample shows roughly 500,000 clones, roughly 80% of them seen only once. Sequenced sample: PBMCs. All receptors derive from a woman aged 40 to 50 in good health. Some clones in this sample may be carry-over from other donors' samples.

V and J are TRBV7-6 and TRBJ1-1; 9 nucleotides line up with TRBD1. CDR3 length equals 14 residues. CDR1 is SGHVS and CDR2 is FNYEAQ in the germline V gene. V gave up 5 bases and J gave up 5 bases; unmatched junction bases: 6. The CDR3 sequence: CASSTRQGGTEAFF. Written as DNA, the CDR3 is TGTGCCAGCAGCACCCGACAGGGGGGTACTGAAGCTTTCTTT.

The chain joins TRBV30 to TRBJ1-6, with D hard to call. Deletions cut 6 bases from V and 7 bases from J, with 16 bases between. Germline CDR1 and CDR2: GTSNPN and SVGIG (reference sequence). The CDR3 is 14 amino acids. The CDR3 loop reads CACIPLVGNSPLHF. As DNA, the CDR3 is TGTGCCTGTATTCCCCTTGTGGGGAATTCACCCCTCCACTTT.

CDR3 coding DNA: TGTGCCAGCAACCTTCGGGACTTCAGCACCGGGGAGCTGTTTTTT. Its translation: CASNLRDFSTGELFF. The genes are TRBV28 and TRBJ2-2; D is perhaps TRBD2 (6 bases). The V gene's germline CDR1 is MDHEN and CDR2 SYDVKM. This CDR3 comprises 15 residues. Trimming removed 7 bases from V and 4 bases from J, with 16 bases in between. Filled out from reference TRBV28 and TRBJ2-2, the complete variable domain reads DVKVTQSSRYLVKRTGEKVFLECVQDMDHENMFWYRQDPGLGLRLIYFSYDVKMKEKGDIPEGYSVSREKKERFSLILESASTNQTSMYLCASNLRDFSTGELFFGEGSRLTVL.

This chain joins TRBV10-3 and TRBJ1-1; D is possibly TRBD1 (5 bases). CDR3 length: 14 residues. The germline V and J ends were trimmed by 9 bases and 5 bases, with 19 bases remaining between them. Germline values: CDR1 ENHRY, CDR2 SYGVKD. The CDR3 nucleotides read TGTGCCATTTCAGGGCGATACACTGGGACTGAAGCTTTCTTT. It specifies CAISGRYTGTEAFF.

This clone was seen only a few times. V usage is TRBV9 and J usage is TRBJ2-1; D is undetermined. The germline V gene encodes CDR1 SGDLS and CDR2 YYNGEE. Trimming removed 0 bases at V and 2 bases at J, with 9 bases between. The CDR3 is 15 amino acids. The CDR3 coding sequence is TGTGCCAGCAGCGTAGAAAGGTGGACCTACAATGAGCAGTTCTTC. Translation gives CASSVERWTYNEQFF.

This sequence joins TRBV5-4 and TRBJ2-7; 12 bases align to TRBD2. The CDR3 length is 15 residues. Unmatched junction bases numbered 7, after V lost 4 bases and J lost 5 bases. Per the germline V gene, CDR1 is SGHNT and CDR2 is YYREEE (reference sequence). CDR3 amino acids: CASSPGLAGRNEQYF. Here the CDR3 DNA reads TGTGCCAGCAGCCCCGGACTAGCGGGAAGGAACGAGCAGTACTTC.

The V call is TRBV9, the J call TRBJ2-1; no firm D call. Germline lookup yields CDR1 SGDLS and CDR2 YYNGEE. Trimming stripped 0 bases from V and 6 bases from J, with 7 bases between. The CDR3 is 13 residues long. CDR3 sequence: CASSVASVNEQFF. The CDR3 DNA reads TGTGCCAGCAGCGTAGCGTCGGTCAATGAGCAGTTCTTC. Full variable domain (missing parts from reference TRBV9 and TRBJ2-1): DSGVTQTPKHLITATGQRVTLRCSPRSGDLSVYWYQQSLDQGLQFLIQYYNGEERAKGNILERFSAQQFPDLHSELNLSSLELGDSALYFCASSVASVNEQFFGPGTRLTVL.

The chain combines TRBV27 with TRBJ2-2; no clear D gene. The V and J ends lost 5 bases and 5 bases respectively, with 12 bases between them. The germline CDR1 and CDR2 sequences are MNHEY and SMNVEV (reference sequence). The CDR3 is 14 residues long. The chain's CDR3 is CASSTWLGTGELFF. The CDR3 DNA sequence: TGTGCCAGCAGTACATGGTTAGGGACCGGGGAGCTGTTTTTT.

Comments on this clone: A single base separates this from a much larger clone, so it may be a read error. The J gene is TRBJ2-5, the V gene TRBV28, with 8 positions matching TRBD2. Trimming took 5 bases from V and 3 from J; bases not matched to a gene: 5. There are 14 residues in the CDR3. Germline assignment: CDR1 MDHEN and CDR2 SYDVKM. The CDR3 region is CASSPQLAEETQYF. CDR3 sequence (DNA): TGTGCCAGCAGTCCCCAACTAGCGGAAGAGACCCAGTACTTC.

The chain links TRBV7-3 to TRBJ2-5; 8 bases are a match to TRBD2. The J call may be faulty, since TRBJ2-7 better matches the DNA end. Germline CDR1 reads SGHTA; CDR2 reads FQGTGA. The CDR3 spans 17 residues. The CDR3, as DNA: TGTGCCAGCAGCTTAGGTGAGGTAGCGGGGAATACCTACGAGCAGTACTTC. Translated, it gives CASSLGEVAGNTYEQYF.

The chain recombines TRBV6-6 with TRBJ2-5, with D hard to call. Trimming pared 0 bases from V and 1 base from J, leaving 6 bases between. Germline V gene lookup returns CDR1 MNHNY and CDR2 SVGAGI (reference sequence). The CDR3 totals 14 residues. CDR3 region: CASSYSAIQETQYF. As DNA, the CDR3 is TGTGCCAGCAGTTACTCTGCGATCCAAGAGACCCAGTACTTC.

The chain carries TRBV5-1 and TRBJ2-7, with D unclear. CDR1 is SGHRS, CDR2 YFSETQ, per germline. The ends were cut back, 4 bases at V and 4 bases at J, with 12 bases in the middle. The CDR3 length is 13 residues. The CDR3 reads CASSLSPGYEQYF. The CDR3 DNA sequence: TGCGCCAGCAGCCTATCCCCCGGGTACGAGCAGTACTTC.

The V gene is TRBV4-1, the J gene TRBJ2-3; maybe TRBD1 (5 bases). Per the germline V gene, CDR1 is MGHRA and CDR2 is YSYEKL. This CDR3 is built from 16 residues. Trimming removed 1 base at V and 2 bases at J, with 13 bases between. CDR3 sequence reads: CASSQGRLGVTDTQYF. The CDR3 region has the DNA TGCGCCAGCAGCCAAGGAAGGTTAGGGGTCACAGATACGCAGTATTTT.

The J gene is TRBJ1-4, the V gene TRBV19; the D is unclear. Germline CDR1 LNHDA, CDR2 SQIVND (reference sequence). V lost 7 bases, J lost 3 bases, and 15 bases lay in between. This CDR3 has 15 residues. The CDR3 DNA follows: TGTGCCAGTAAAAGGGTCCCGGGTGCTAATGAAAAACTGTTTTTT. This translates into CASKRVPGANEKLFF.

The gene calls are TRBV6-4 and TRBJ2-1; maybe TRBD1 (5 bases). The CDR3 contains 15 residues. With 3 bases removed from V and 6 bases from J, the gap between germline ends came to 15 bases. From germline, CDR1 is MRHNA and CDR2 SNTAGT. The CDR3 spells CASSESRDRGNEQFF. The CDR3 DNA follows: TGTGCCAGCAGTGAATCCAGGGATAGGGGCAATGAGCAGTTCTTC.

The chain employs TRBV7-8 and TRBJ2-2; 10 positions agree with TRBD1. J was trimmed by 7 bases and V by 1 base; bases with no gene match: 6. Germline V gene lookup returns CDR1 SGHVS and CDR2 FQNEAQ. The length of the CDR3 is 16 residues. CDR3 region: CASSLVGTGVGGELFF. The CDR3 nucleotides are TGTGCCAGCAGCTTAGTTGGGACAGGGGTCGGCGGGGAGCTGTTTTTT.

The chain has TRBV29-1 and TRBJ1-2, with D perhaps TRBD1 (5 bases). The CDR3 is 11 amino acids. The germline gives CDR1 SQVTM, CDR2 ANQGSEA. Trimming cost V 5 bases and J 8 bases, with 12 bases left between them. The CDR3 nucleotides are TGCAGCGTTTGGGGGGTCTTGGGCTACACCTTC. Translation gives CSVWGVLGYTF.

This chain links TRBV5-1 with TRBJ2-7, with D possibly being TRBD1 or TRBD2 (5 bases each). The CDR3 is 15 residues long. V lost 6 bases to trimming and J lost 5 bases, with 21 bases between them. Germline CDR1 and CDR2: SGHRS and YFSETQ. The CDR3, as DNA: TGCGCCAGCAAGAGGGGATCGGGGCCGGCTAACGAGCAGTACTTC. Protein: CASKRGSGPANEQYF.

Comments on this clone: Within the sample, other DNA sequences also encode this same CDR3. This chain links TRBV19 with TRBJ2-7, with a tentative D call TRBD2 (6 bases). CDR3 length: 12 amino acids. V lost 3 bases to trimming and J lost 4 bases, with 7 bases between them. The germline CDR1 and CDR2 sequences are LNHDA and SQIVND (reference sequence). The CDR3 DNA follows: TGTGCCAGTAGTATGGAGGGTTACGAGCAGTACTTC. Protein sequence: CASSMEGYEQYF.

The chain couples TRBV19 to TRBJ1-1; weak D call: TRBD1 (6 bases). The V gene's germline CDR1 is LNHDA and CDR2 SQIVND (reference sequence). V shed 9 bases and J shed 7 bases, with 21 bases lying between them. The CDR3 is 14 amino acids. The CDR3 DNA follows: TGTGCCAGCAGTGAGGGGGGCGAATCGGATGAAGCTTTCTTT. Translation: CASSEGGESDEAFF.

This clone was seen a handful of times. The chain couples TRBV18 to TRBJ2-4, with TRBD1 matching over 10 bases. CDR3 length: 14 residues. V gave up 1 base and J gave up 7 bases; unmatched junction bases: 1. CDR1 is KGHSH and CDR2 is LQKENI in the germline V gene. In DNA form, the CDR3 reads TGTGCCAGCTCACCACGGGGACAGGGGAACATTCAGTACTTC. Residues: CASSPRGQGNIQYF.

CDR3 protein: CSVGGQGGGNQPQHF. CDR3 nucleotide sequence: TGCAGCGTTGGGGGACAGGGTGGTGGCAATCAGCCCCAGCATTTT. This chain joins TRBV29-1 and TRBJ1-5; TRBD1 agrees at 9 bases. The junction had 6 bases not matched to a gene; V was cut back by 4 bases and J by 2 bases. Germline CDR1 and CDR2: SQVTM and ANQGSEA. The CDR3 is 15 residues long.

In the case of this clone: This may arise from a read error, as a much more abundant clone is one base away. The J gene is TRBJ2-7, the V gene TRBV27, with 13 positions matching TRBD2. CDR3 size: 15 residues. Trimming cost V 6 bases and J 2 bases; bases outside gene matches: 4. CDR1 is MNHEY, CDR2 SMNVEV, per germline (reference sequence). CDR3 residues: CASSPGTSGTYEQYF. CDR3 nucleotide sequence: TGTGCCAGCAGCCCCGGGACTAGCGGGACCTACGAGCAGTACTTC.

This clone occurred a few times. The chain uses TRBV7-2 and TRBJ1-2; TRBD1 agrees at 9 bases. The J segment lost 7 bases and the V segment lost 5 bases, leaving 14 bases of the junction unmatched. Germline-derived CDR1 and CDR2 are SGHTA and FQGNSA. This CDR3 spans 16 amino acids. In DNA form, the CDR3 reads TGTGCCAGCAGCCCAATCGGGGGACAGGGATTCAGTGGCTACACCTTC. Its translation: CASSPIGGQGFSGYTF.

V and J are TRBV27 and TRBJ1-1, with D possibly being TRBD1 (6 bases). Germline V gene sequence: CDR1 MNHEY, CDR2 SMNVEV (reference sequence). The CDR3 has 10 amino acids. V lost 5 bases, J lost 10 bases, and 8 bases lay in between. The CDR3 loop is CASSPGVAFF. The CDR3 nucleotides are TGTGCCAGCAGTCCAGGGGTAGCTTTCTTT.